Below, 2 T cell receptor beta chains from the same sample are listed, as sequenced in a study of early T cells in non-severe SARS-CoV-2 infection. TCRdb ran MiXCR on the 5' RACE reads and lists one entry per CDR3 protein. Among 26,000 or so distinct CDR3 sequences listed, 4% to 6% were seen once. The sequenced material came from whole blood. The receptors shown here come from an adult who was a healthcare worker with PCR-confirmed SARS-CoV-2 infection or an uninfected control (not recorded which).

This chain links TRBV9 with TRBJ2-7; 10 bases fit TRBD2. CDR3 length equals 15 residues. The germline gives CDR1 SGDLS, CDR2 YYNGEE. Trimming removed 4 bases from V and 4 bases from J; junction bases left unmatched: 8. This CDR3 is CASSLIAGGGYEQYF. Written as DNA, the CDR3 is TGTGCCAGCAGCCTCATAGCGGGGGGCGGGTACGAGCAGTACTTC.

The chain carries TRBV6-2 or TRBV6-3 and TRBJ1-1; no firm D call. Per the germline V gene, CDR1 is MNHEY and CDR2 is SVGEGT. Trimming pared 6 bases from V and 0 bases from J, leaving 17 bases between. This CDR3 has 16 residues. Here the CDR3 reads CASRSYFAELNTEAFF. CDR3 DNA: TGTGCCAGCAGGTCCTACTTTGCGGAATTGAACACTGAAGCTTTCTTT.